These 15 T cell receptor beta chains were sequenced from one sample in a study of OX40 agonist ivuxolimab in advanced cancers. Generated by immunoSEQ multiplex PCR, the TCRdb table keeps only in-frame clones and is missing some. The data show approximately 29,000 clones, around four fifths seen once. The source was CD4+ or CD8+ T cells sorted from blood, collected in a trial of the OX40 agonist ivuxolimab. These receptors were taken from an adult with an advanced solid tumor such as melanoma, head and neck, liver or kidney cancer.

Here the CDR3 reads CASSLGTDTQYF. The CDR3 bases are TGTGCCAGCAGCTTAGGCACAGATACGCAGTATTTT. V gene TRBV7-6 combines with J gene TRBJ2-3; D not certain. V lost 1 base and J lost 1, with 0 bases in between. Looked up from germline, CDR1 is SGHVS and CDR2 is FNYEAQ. This CDR3 region has 12 residues.

This clone occurred once. The chain combines TRBV6-6 with TRBJ2-5; 8 bases match TRBD1. This CDR3 spans 15 amino acids. The germline gives CDR1 MNHNY, CDR2 SVGAGI (reference sequence). V lost 7 bases, J lost 2 bases, and 9 bases stayed unmatched. CDR3 sequence: CASTNPGQAQETQYF. CDR3 DNA: TGTGCCAGCACCAACCCGGGACAGGCGCAAGAGACCCAGTACTTC.

This CDR3 is CASSYLGTGELFF. CDR3 DNA sequence: TGTGCCAGCAGTTATTTGGGCACCGGGGAGCTGTTTTTT. V usage is TRBV6-5 and J usage is TRBJ2-2; D remains unclear. The CDR3 is 13 residues long. From germline, CDR1 is MNHEY and CDR2 SVGAGI. Trimming shortened V by 3 bases and J by 4 bases, and 6 bases separated the two germline ends.

Regarding this clone: The identical CDR3 is also encoded by other nucleotide sequences in the sample. J is TRBJ1-1 and V is TRBV9; no firm D call. Per the germline V gene, CDR1 is SGDLS and CDR2 is YYNGEE. The CDR3 covers 13 residues. V lost 3 bases and J 4 bases, leaving 10 bases between the germline ends. CDR3 residues: CASSGDGSTEAFF. In DNA form, the CDR3 reads TGTGCCAGCAGCGGTGACGGTTCCACTGAAGCTTTCTTT.

A few counts support this clone. V usage is TRBV6-6 and J usage is TRBJ2-7, with 7 positions matching TRBD1. After removal of 5 bases from V and 0 bases from J, the junction contained 7 bases not matched to a gene. CDR3 length: 15 amino acids. Germline assignment: CDR1 MNHNY and CDR2 SVGAGI (reference sequence). The CDR3 is CASSVQGWNSYEQYF. In DNA form, the CDR3 reads TGTGCCAGCAGTGTACAGGGGTGGAACTCCTACGAGCAGTACTTC.

The chain couples TRBV7-9 to TRBJ1-5; TRBD1 matches at 7 bases. The CDR3 has 15 residues. Germline V CDR1 and CDR2: SEHNR, FQNEAQ (reference sequence). V lost 3 bases to trimming and J lost 2 bases; unmatched junction nucleotides: 4. The CDR3 loop reads CASSFAGTGNQPQHF. The CDR3 DNA reads TGTGCCAGCAGCTTCGCGGGGACAGGCAATCAGCCCCAGCATTTT.

A note on this clone: Just one base apart from a much larger clone, this may be a read error. The rearrangement joins TRBV19 to TRBJ2-5; D is ambiguous. The CDR3 sequence is 16 residues long. The germline gives CDR1 LNHDA, CDR2 SQIVND (reference sequence). Trimming stripped 3 bases from V and 2 bases from J, with 16 bases between. CDR3 in DNA: TGTGCCAGTAGTATGGATAGGAGCAGGCTACAAGAGACCCAGTACTTC. Amino acids: CASSMDRSRLQETQYF.

The chain employs TRBV9 and TRBJ2-2, with D possibly matching TRBD2 (6 bases). The CDR3 is made up of 17 amino acids. The germline V gene encodes CDR1 SGDLS and CDR2 YYNGEE. V lost 3 bases and J 16 bases, leaving 31 bases between the germline ends. The CDR3 is CASSETPGLGPEGLEFF. In DNA form, the CDR3 reads TGTGCCAGCAGCGAGACCCCGGGACTGGGGCCCGAGGGGTTGGAGTTTTTT.

The table lists this clone with a count of one. The chain recombines TRBV9 with TRBJ1-2; the D gene is possibly TRBD1 (5 bases). CDR1 and CDR2 from the germline V gene are SGDLS and YYNGEE. The CDR3 has 15 residues. The V end lost 0 bases, the J end lost 3 bases, and 12 bases lay between the germline ends. The CDR3 loop reads CASSVGGGLDYGYTF. CDR3 nucleotide sequence: TGTGCCAGCAGCGTAGGTGGGGGGTTAGACTATGGCTACACCTTC. Combining the CDR3 with reference TRBV9 and TRBJ1-2 gives the whole variable domain DSGVTQTPKHLITATGQRVTLRCSPRSGDLSVYWYQQSLDQGLQFLIQYYNGEERAKGNILERFSAQQFPDLHSELNLSSLELGDSALYFCASSVGGGLDYGYTFGSGTRLTVV.

The chain employs TRBV2 and TRBJ1-1; D unclear. The CDR3 is 12 residues long. With 8 bases removed from V and 6 bases from J, the gap between germline ends came to 13 bases. Germline lookup yields CDR1 SNHLY and CDR2 FYNNEI. CDR3 DNA sequence: TGTGCCAGCGGGCTTTTTACCGCTGAAGCTTTCTTT. Translating gives CASGLFTAEAFF.

The CDR3 bases are TGTGCCAGCAGCTTAGAGTTTTGGACTAGCGTTCTAAATGAGCAGTTCTTC. The encoded protein is CASSLEFWTSVLNEQFF. The chain is built from TRBV7-8 and TRBJ2-1, with 9 bases fitting TRBD2. CDR3 length equals 17 residues. V dropped 1 base and J dropped 7; count of bases not matched to a gene: 11. CDR1 and CDR2 (germline): SGHVS, FQNEAQ.

This chain uses TRBV7-2 with TRBJ2-7; the D gene is possibly TRBD1 (6 bases). The ends were cut back, 2 bases at V and 2 bases at J, with 10 bases in the middle. The CDR3 has 14 residues. CDR1 and CDR2 from the germline V gene are SGHTA and FQGNSA. This CDR3 is CASSLFNRAYEQYF. In nucleotides, the CDR3 is TGTGCCAGCAGCTTATTTAACAGGGCCTACGAGCAGTACTTC.

The chain couples TRBV6-6 to TRBJ1-5, with 7 nucleotides matching TRBD1. V lost 6 bases and J lost 5; bases outside the gene matches: 7. This CDR3 has 14 residues. The V gene's germline CDR1 is MNHNY and CDR2 SVGAGI (reference sequence). Here the CDR3 reads CASSTDRAYQPQHF. Written as DNA, the CDR3 is TGTGCCAGCAGCACAGACAGGGCTTATCAGCCCCAGCATTTT.

This clone was counted once. This rearrangement joins TRBV5-6 to TRBJ1-6; no clear D. CDR1 is SGHDT, CDR2 YYEEEE, per germline. The ends were cut back, 0 bases at V and 10 bases at J, with 11 bases in the middle. The CDR3 length is 14 residues. The CDR3, as DNA: TGTGCCAGCAGCTTGGGGGGTGAAGGATCACCCCTCCACTTT. Protein product: CASSLGGEGSPLHF. The variable domain in full, completed from reference TRBV5-6 and TRBJ1-6, reads DAGVTQSPTHLIKTRGQQVTLRCSPKSGHDTVSWYQQALGQGPQFIFQYYEEEERQRGNFPDRFSGHQFPNYSSELNVNALLLGDSALYLCASSLGGEGSPLHFGNGTRLTVT.

J is TRBJ2-1 and V is TRBV5-8; 8 nucleotides agree with TRBD1. Germline-derived CDR1 and CDR2 are SGHTS and YDEGEE. This CDR3 comprises 15 residues. The V segment lost 4 bases and the J segment 2 bases; nucleotides outside the gene matches: 5. DNA of the CDR3: TGTGCCAGCAGCACGACAGGGGAGACCTACAATGAGCAGTTCTTC. Its translation is CASSTTGETYNEQFF.